The TCR beta chain described here comes from a study of spatial heterogeneity in lung cancer. Study results and caveats: Mutation tallies in tumors tracked expanded intratumoral alpha and beta TCR counts.

A unique molecular identifier was attached to every TCR cDNA molecule. TCRdb independently ran MiXCR on the 5' RACE reads; one entry per CDR3 protein. The table lists approximately 2,500 distinct CDR3 sequences, about an eighth of them singletons. The time point here: sample taken at primary tumor resection. Donation came from approximately 69 patients with untreated early-stage non-small cell lung cancer. A word on this clonotype: The antigen remains undetermined.

V was trimmed by 4 bases and J by 3 bases, leaving 15 bases between them. Germline CDR1 and CDR2: SGHVS and FNYEAQ. The CDR3 is made up of 15 amino acids. The clonotype comes from a male donor with early-stage non-small cell lung cancer. This material consisted of lung tumor tissue, taken at surgery. V is TRBV7-6 and J is TRBJ2-5; D might be TRBD2 (5 bases). This CDR3 is CASSSLPGSEETQYF. The CDR3 DNA reads TGTGCCAGCAGCTCTCTCCCCGGTAGCGAAGAGACCCAGTACTTC.